This is a list of T cell receptor beta chains from one sample in a study of T cell changes during pregnancy in multiple sclerosis. Assay: immunoSEQ multiplex PCR; the TCRdb copy retains only in-frame clones and omits some. In the table there are about 62,000 clones, 80% to 90% of which are singletons. Sequenced here: peripheral blood, sampled in the first trimester of pregnancy. The receptor set was obtained from a female donor with multiple sclerosis, enrolled in a pregnancy study. The CDR3 runs from the conserved cysteine through the conserved F or W. A D gene is named only where the DNA matches it firmly. Clone size appears in some rows only: once, few, many, or a class for an expanded clone.

CDR3 protein	CDR3 DNA	D gene	V gene	J gene	clone size
CASSHSGDEQYF	TGTGCCAGCAGCCATTCAGGGGACGAGCAGTACTTC	-	TRBV7-9	TRBJ2-7	-
CASSYKPGMGYGYTF	TGTGCCAGCAGTTATAAGCCGGGGATGGGTTATGGCTACACCTTC	-	TRBV6-5	TRBJ1-2	once
CASRAGTGGSNEKLFF	TGCGCCAGCAGGGCCGGGACAGGGGGCTCTAATGAAAAACTGTTTTTT	TRBD1	TRBV5-1	TRBJ1-4	once
CASSIAPGQPHTEAFF	TGTGCCAGCAGCATAGCCCCGGGACAACCCCACACTGAAGCTTTCTTT	-	TRBV5-5	TRBJ1-1	-
CATSRDLTAEGEPQHF	TGTGCCACCAGCAGAGATCTAACGGCAGAGGGAGAGCCCCAGCATTTT	-	TRBV15	TRBJ1-5	-
CASSLPGQGRSPLHF	TGTGCCAGCAGCCTCCCGGGACAGGGAAGGTCACCCCTCCACTTT	TRBD1	TRBV5-6	TRBJ1-6	-
CATGWASNNEQFF	TGTGCCACCGGGTGGGCCTCGAACAATGAGCAGTTCTTC	-	TRBV15	TRBJ2-1	-
CASSLAVRNEKLFF	TGTGCCAGCAGCTTAGCGGTGAGGAATGAAAAACTGTTTTTT	-	TRBV7-9	TRBJ1-4	-
CASSSGTLKGYTF	TGTGCCAGCAGTAGCGGGACACTTAAAGGCTACACCTTC	-	TRBV27	TRBJ1-2	-
CASSPRLAGGPNEQFF	TGTGCCAGCAGCCCCCGACTAGCGGGAGGGCCCAATGAGCAGTTCTTC	TRBD2	TRBV7-7	TRBJ2-1	-
CAISDRQVGADTQYF	TGTGCCATCAGTGACAGGCAGGTCGGTGCAGATACGCAGTATTTT	-	TRBV10-3	TRBJ2-3	-
CASSPHSGTGGRNEQFF	TGTGCCAGCAGCCCCCATAGCGGGACAGGGGGACGAAATGAGCAGTTCTTC	TRBD1	TRBV7-9	TRBJ2-1	-
CASSPSAGYEQYF	TGTGCCAGCTCACCATCAGCGGGGTACGAGCAGTACTTC	TRBD2	TRBV18	TRBJ2-7	-
CASSLGDGTEAFF	TGTGCCAGCAGCTTAGGCGACGGGACTGAAGCTTTCTTT	-	TRBV7-9	TRBJ1-1	few
CAGGSSRGYTF	TGTGCCGGAGGGTCATCCCGCGGCTACACCTTC	-	TRBV30	TRBJ1-2	-
CASSEASGRGLGEQFF	TGCGCCAGCAGTGAGGCTAGCGGGAGAGGGCTTGGTGAGCAGTTCTTC	TRBD2	TRBV10-1	TRBJ2-1	-
CASSDTPRRGNEQFF	TGTGCCAGCAGTGACACCCCGCGGAGGGGCAATGAGCAGTTCTTC	-	TRBV6-4	TRBJ2-1	few
CASSQAASSYNEQFF	TGCGCCAGCAGCCAGGCAGCGAGCTCCTACAATGAGCAGTTCTTC	-	TRBV4-3	TRBJ2-1	-
CSGAKNTEAFF	TGCAGTGGGGCAAAAAACACTGAAGCTTTCTTT	-	TRBV20-1	TRBJ1-1	-
CASRDRGLTYEQYF	TGTGCCAGCAGAGACAGGGGGCTTACCTACGAGCAGTACTTC	TRBD1	TRBV28	TRBJ2-7	-
CASSRDRQETQYF	TGTGCCAGCAGTCGGGACAGACAAGAGACCCAGTACTTC	TRBD1	TRBV6-1	TRBJ2-5	-
CAWSSGGLAPVGLFF	TGTGCCTGGAGCAGTGGGGGACTAGCGCCCGTCGGGCTGTTTTTT	TRBD2	TRBV30	TRBJ2-2	-
CASTPYRGSNQPQHF	TGTGCCAGCACCCCATATAGGGGTAGCAATCAGCCCCAGCATTTT	-	TRBV6-5	TRBJ1-5	-
CASTDDRDEKLFF	TGTGCCAGCACCGACGACAGGGACGAAAAACTGTTTTTT	TRBD1	TRBV6-4	TRBJ1-4	-
CASSLHGTGRRTGELFF	TGCGCCAGCAGCCTGCACGGGACAGGGCGGAGGACCGGGGAGCTGTTTTTT	TRBD1	TRBV4-3	TRBJ2-2	-
CASSFQGPLRHSNTEAFF	TGCGCCAGCAGCTTCCAGGGCCCGCTCCGACACTCGAACACTGAAGCTTTCTTT	-	TRBV5-1	TRBJ1-1	-
CASSEEGRGTINTEAFF	TGTGCCAGCAGTGAGGAAGGGCGCGGGACCATTAACACTGAAGCTTTCTTT	-	TRBV25-1	TRBJ1-1	-
CSVDRGQNTEAFF	TGCAGCGTTGACAGGGGGCAGAACACTGAAGCTTTCTTT	TRBD1	TRBV29-1	TRBJ1-1	-
CASSPGGGVVAFF	TGCGCCAGCAGCCCAGGCGGGGGGGTGGTGGCTTTCTTT	-	TRBV4-3	TRBJ1-1	many
CASSFGGGQTNEQFF	TGTGCCAGCAGCTTTGGAGGGGGACAGACGAATGAGCAGTTCTTC	-	TRBV11-2	TRBJ2-1	-
CSVERGTSGSYEQYF	TGCAGCGTTGAAAGGGGGACTAGCGGGAGCTACGAGCAGTACTTC	TRBD2	TRBV29-1	TRBJ2-7	-
CASSYSGVSPLYEQYF	TGTGCCAGCAGTTACTCGGGCGTTTCCCCCCTCTACGAGCAGTACTTC	-	TRBV6-5	TRBJ2-7	-
CASSLLSGTSNSEQFF	TGTGCCAGCAGTCTACTATCCGGGACTAGCAACTCTGAGCAGTTCTTC	TRBD2	TRBV2	TRBJ2-1	-
CASSSSSGTGVRRITEAFF	TGCGCCAGCAGCTCGAGTTCCGGGACAGGGGTAAGGCGGATCACTGAAGCTTTCTTT	TRBD1	TRBV5-1	TRBJ1-1	-
CASSYSGVSYEQYF	TGCGCCAGCAGCTATAGCGGGGTCTCCTACGAGCAGTACTTC	TRBD2	TRBV5-1	TRBJ2-7	-
CASNPSNQGGGYTF	TGTGCCAGTAACCCCAGCAATCAGGGGGGCGGCTACACCTTC	TRBD1	TRBV19	TRBJ1-2	-
CAWSVASAGQYF	TGTGCCTGGAGTGTCGCCTCGGCGGGGCAGTATTTT	-	TRBV30	TRBJ2-3	-
CSVREATDTQYF	TGCAGCGTTCGTGAAGCCACAGATACGCAGTATTTT	-	TRBV29-1	TRBJ2-3	-
CASSQDSGSYNEQFF	TGCGCCAGCAGCCAAGACTCAGGGTCCTACAATGAGCAGTTCTTC	-	TRBV4-1	TRBJ2-1	-
CASSQESGGQAYNEQFF	TGTGCCAGCAGCCAAGAATCGGGGGGCCAAGCCTACAATGAGCAGTTCTTC	-	TRBV4-2	TRBJ2-1	-
CASSPPGQGHTEAFF	TGTGCCAGCTCACCTCCGGGACAGGGCCACACTGAAGCTTTCTTT	TRBD1	TRBV18	TRBJ1-1	-
CASSPRLSGTDTQYF	TGTGCCAGCTCACCACGACTTAGCGGTACAGATACGCAGTATTTT	-	TRBV18	TRBJ2-3	-
CAIRKRAFRSETPPTNTGELFF	TGTGCCATCAGGAAGCGGGCCTTTCGCTCCGAGACCCCACCTACAAACACCGGGGAGCTGTTTTTT	-	TRBV10-3	TRBJ2-2	-
CASSETSADTQYF	TGCGCCAGCAGTGAGACTAGCGCAGATACGCAGTATTTT	TRBD2	TRBV10-2	TRBJ2-3	few
CASSLTDSYNEQFF	TGTGCCAGCAGTTTAACAGACTCCTACAATGAGCAGTTCTTC	-	TRBV6-5	TRBJ2-1	-
CASSPSIQETQYF	TGTGCCAGCTCACCGTCCATCCAAGAGACCCAGTACTTC	-	TRBV18	TRBJ2-5	once
CASSLQGDFGNTIYF	TGTGCCAGCAGTTTACAGGGGGATTTTGGAAACACCATATATTTT	TRBD1	TRBV27	TRBJ1-3	few
CASSRTSGSAGSYEQYF	TGTGCCAGCAGCCGGACTAGCGGGAGTGCCGGCTCCTACGAGCAGTACTTC	TRBD2	TRBV5-4	TRBJ2-7	-
CATSTGVRDSDRDTQYF	TGTGCCACCAGCACTGGGGTCCGGGACTCCGACCGGGATACGCAGTATTTT	-	TRBV15	TRBJ2-3	-
CASSVVGKETQYF	TGTGCCAGCAGCGTTGTCGGGAAAGAGACCCAGTACTTC	-	TRBV9	TRBJ2-5	-
CASSLVSSGSYNEQFF	TGTGCCAGCAGCTTAGTTTCTAGCGGGTCCTACAATGAGCAGTTCTTC	TRBD2	TRBV7-6	TRBJ2-1	-
CASSDLQGGGAEAFF	TGCGCCAGCAGCGACCTACAGGGCGGCGGCGCTGAAGCTTTCTTT	-	TRBV5-1	TRBJ1-1	few
CASSSALLAGYNEQFF	TGTGCCAGCAGTTCCGCTCTCCTAGCGGGTTACAATGAGCAGTTCTTC	TRBD2	TRBV27	TRBJ2-1	-
CASSSSTGHGSPLHF	TGTGCCAGCAGTTCGTCGACAGGGCATGGTTCACCCCTCCACTTT	TRBD1	TRBV6-5	TRBJ1-6	few